The subject of this entry is one T cell receptor (beta chain). The target antigen is unknown. This entry belongs to a study of lymphopenia after photon versus proton radiotherapy. This CDR3 contains 13 residues. Germline V gives CDR1 ENHRY, CDR2 SYGVKD. V was pared by 5 bases and J by 1 base, with 6 bases between. Assay: immunoSEQ multiplex PCR; the TCRdb copy retains only in-frame clones and omits some. The table lists tens of thousands of clones, roughly 88% of them singletons. Study observations and caveats: Photon-treated patients lost naive T cells and TCR diversity; proton-treated stayed stable.

The gene calls are TRBV10-3 and TRBJ1-5; D not resolved. The clonotype was recovered from a woman in her seventies with pancreatic cancer. This material consisted of peripheral blood, taken from a patient treated with photon-based radiotherapy. CDR3 sequence: CAISMDSNQPQHF. The CDR3 DNA reads as TGTGCCATCAGTATGGACAGCAATCAGCCCCAGCATTTT.